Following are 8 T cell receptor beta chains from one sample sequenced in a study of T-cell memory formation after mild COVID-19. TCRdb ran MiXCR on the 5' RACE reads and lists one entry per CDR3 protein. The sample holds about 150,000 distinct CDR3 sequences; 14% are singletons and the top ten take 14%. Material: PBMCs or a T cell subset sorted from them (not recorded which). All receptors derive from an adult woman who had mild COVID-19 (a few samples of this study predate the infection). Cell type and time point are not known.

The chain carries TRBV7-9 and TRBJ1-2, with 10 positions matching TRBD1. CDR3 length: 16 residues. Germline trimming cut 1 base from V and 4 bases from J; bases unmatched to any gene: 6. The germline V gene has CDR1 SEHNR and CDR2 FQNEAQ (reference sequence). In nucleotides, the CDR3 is TGTGCCAGCAGCTTAGGGGGGACAGGGGCGACCTATGGCTACACCTTC. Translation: CASSLGGTGATYGYTF.

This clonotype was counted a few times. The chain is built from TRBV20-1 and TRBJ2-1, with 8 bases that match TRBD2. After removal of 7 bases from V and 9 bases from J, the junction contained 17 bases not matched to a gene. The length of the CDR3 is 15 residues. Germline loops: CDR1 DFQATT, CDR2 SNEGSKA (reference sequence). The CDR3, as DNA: TGCAGTGTGCGAGCGGGAGCCGGGGGGGGGAGTGAGCAGTTCTTC. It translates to CSVRAGAGGGSEQFF.

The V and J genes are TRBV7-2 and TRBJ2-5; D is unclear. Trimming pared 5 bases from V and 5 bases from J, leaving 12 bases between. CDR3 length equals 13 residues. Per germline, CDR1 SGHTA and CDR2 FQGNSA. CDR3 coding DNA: TGTGCCAGCAGCCCTTCCTTATGGGAGACCCAGTACTTC. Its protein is CASSPSLWETQYF.

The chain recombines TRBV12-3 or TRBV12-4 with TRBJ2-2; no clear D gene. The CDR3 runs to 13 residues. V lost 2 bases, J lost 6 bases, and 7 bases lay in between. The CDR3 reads CASSLRHPGELFF. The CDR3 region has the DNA TGTGCCAGCAGTTTAAGACACCCCGGGGAGCTGTTTTTT.

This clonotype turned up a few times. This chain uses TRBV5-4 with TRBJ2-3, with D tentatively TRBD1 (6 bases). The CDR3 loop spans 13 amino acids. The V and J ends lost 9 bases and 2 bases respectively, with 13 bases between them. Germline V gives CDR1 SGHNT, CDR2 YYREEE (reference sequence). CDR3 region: CATRTDYTDTQYF. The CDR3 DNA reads TGTGCCACCCGGACAGACTACACAGATACGCAGTATTTT.

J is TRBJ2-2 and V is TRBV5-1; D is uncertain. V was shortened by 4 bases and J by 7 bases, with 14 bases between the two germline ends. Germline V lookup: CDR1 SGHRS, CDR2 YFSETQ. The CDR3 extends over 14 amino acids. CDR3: CASSPPTHGGELFF. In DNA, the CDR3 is TGCGCCAGCAGCCCCCCGACACACGGCGGGGAGCTGTTTTTT. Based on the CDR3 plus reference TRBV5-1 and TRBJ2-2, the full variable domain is KAGVTQTPRYLIKTRGQQVTLSCSPISGHRSVSWYQQTPGQGLQFLFEYFSETQRNKGNFPGRFSGRQFSNSRSEMNVSTLELGDSALYLCASSPPTHGGELFFGEGSRLTVL.

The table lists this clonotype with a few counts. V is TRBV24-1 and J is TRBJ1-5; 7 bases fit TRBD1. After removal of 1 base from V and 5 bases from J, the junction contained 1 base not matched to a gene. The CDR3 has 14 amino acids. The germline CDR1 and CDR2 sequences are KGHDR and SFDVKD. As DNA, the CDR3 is TGTGCCACCAGTGATTTAGACAGGGATCAGCCCCAGCATTTT. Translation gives CATSDLDRDQPQHF.

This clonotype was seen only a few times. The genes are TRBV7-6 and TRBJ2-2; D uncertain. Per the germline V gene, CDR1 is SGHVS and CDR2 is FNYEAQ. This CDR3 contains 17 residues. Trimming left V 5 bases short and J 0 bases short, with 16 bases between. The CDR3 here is CASSNYADGANTGELFF. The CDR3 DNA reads TGTGCCAGCAGCAACTACGCCGACGGAGCGAACACCGGGGAGCTGTTTTTT. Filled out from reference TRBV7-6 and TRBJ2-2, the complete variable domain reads GAGVSQSPRYKVTKRGQDVALRCDPISGHVSLYWYRQALGQGPEFLTYFNYEAQQDKSGLPNDRFSAERPEGSISTLTIQRTEQRDSAMYRCASSNYADGANTGELFFGEGSRLTVL.